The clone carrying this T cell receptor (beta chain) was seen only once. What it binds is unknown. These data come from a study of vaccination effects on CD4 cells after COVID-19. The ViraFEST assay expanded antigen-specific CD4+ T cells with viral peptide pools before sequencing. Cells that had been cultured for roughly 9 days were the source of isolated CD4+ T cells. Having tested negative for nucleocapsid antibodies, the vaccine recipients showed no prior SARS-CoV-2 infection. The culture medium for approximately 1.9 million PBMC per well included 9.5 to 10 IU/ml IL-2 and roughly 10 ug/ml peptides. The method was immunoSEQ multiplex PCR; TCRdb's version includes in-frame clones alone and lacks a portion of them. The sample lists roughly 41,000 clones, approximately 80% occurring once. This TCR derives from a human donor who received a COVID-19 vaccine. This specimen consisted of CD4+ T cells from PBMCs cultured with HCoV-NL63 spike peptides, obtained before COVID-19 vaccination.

This CDR3 reads CASSYVGTAQETQYF. The CDR3 nucleotides read TGTGCCAGCAGTTACGTCGGGACTGCCCAAGAGACCCAGTACTTC. The gene calls are TRBV6-5 and TRBJ2-5, with D perhaps TRBD2 (6 bases). Per the germline V gene, CDR1 is MNHEY and CDR2 is SVGAGI. V shed 2 bases and J shed 1 base, with 11 bases lying between them. The CDR3 sequence is 15 residues long.